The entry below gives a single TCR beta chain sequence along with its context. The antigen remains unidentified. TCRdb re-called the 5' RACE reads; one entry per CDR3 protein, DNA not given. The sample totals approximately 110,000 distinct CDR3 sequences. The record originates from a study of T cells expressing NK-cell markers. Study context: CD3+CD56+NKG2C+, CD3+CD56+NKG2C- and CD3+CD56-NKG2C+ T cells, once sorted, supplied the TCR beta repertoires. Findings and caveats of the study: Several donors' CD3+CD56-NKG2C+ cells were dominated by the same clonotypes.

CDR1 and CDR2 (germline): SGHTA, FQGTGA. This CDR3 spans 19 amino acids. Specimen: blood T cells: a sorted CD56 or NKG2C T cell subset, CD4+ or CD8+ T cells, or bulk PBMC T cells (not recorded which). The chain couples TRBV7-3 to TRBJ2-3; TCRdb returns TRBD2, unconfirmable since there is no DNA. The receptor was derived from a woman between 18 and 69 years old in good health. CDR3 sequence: CASSDWAGGPGRNTDTQYF.